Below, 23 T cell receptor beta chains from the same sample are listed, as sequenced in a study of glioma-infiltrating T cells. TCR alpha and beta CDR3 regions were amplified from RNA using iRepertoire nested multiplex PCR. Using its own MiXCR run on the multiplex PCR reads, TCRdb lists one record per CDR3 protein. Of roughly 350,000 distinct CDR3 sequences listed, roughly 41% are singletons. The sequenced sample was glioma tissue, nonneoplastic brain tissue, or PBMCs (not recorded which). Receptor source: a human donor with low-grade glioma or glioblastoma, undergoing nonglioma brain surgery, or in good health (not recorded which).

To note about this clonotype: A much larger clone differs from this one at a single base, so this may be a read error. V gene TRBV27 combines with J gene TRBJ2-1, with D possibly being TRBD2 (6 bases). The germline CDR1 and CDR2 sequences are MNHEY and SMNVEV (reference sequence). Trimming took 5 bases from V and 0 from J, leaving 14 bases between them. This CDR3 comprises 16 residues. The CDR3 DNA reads TGTGCCAGCAGTGAGGCGGGGTTTAGCTCCTACAATGAGCAGTTCTTC. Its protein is CASSEAGFSSYNEQFF.

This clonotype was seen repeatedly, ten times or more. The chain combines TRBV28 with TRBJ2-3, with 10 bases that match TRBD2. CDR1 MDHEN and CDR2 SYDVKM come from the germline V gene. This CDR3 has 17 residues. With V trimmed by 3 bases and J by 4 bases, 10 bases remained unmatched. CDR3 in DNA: TGTGCCAGCAGTTTCCCTCACCCTAGCGGGAGCCCAGATACGCAGTATTTT. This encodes CASSFPHPSGSPDTQYF. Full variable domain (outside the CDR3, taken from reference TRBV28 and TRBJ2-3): DVKVTQSSRYLVKRTGEKVFLECVQDMDHENMFWYRQDPGLGLRLIYFSYDVKMKEKGDIPEGYSVSREKKERFSLILESASTNQTSMYLCASSFPHPSGSPDTQYFGPGTRLTVL.

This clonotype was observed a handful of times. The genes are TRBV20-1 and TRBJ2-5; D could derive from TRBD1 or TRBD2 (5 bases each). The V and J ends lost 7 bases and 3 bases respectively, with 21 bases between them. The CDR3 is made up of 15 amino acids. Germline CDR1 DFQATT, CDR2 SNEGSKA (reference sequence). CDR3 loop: CSVGGELNVEETQYF. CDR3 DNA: TGCAGTGTTGGGGGAGAATTGAATGTCGAAGAGACCCAGTACTTC.

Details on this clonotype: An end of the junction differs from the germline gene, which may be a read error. CDR3 residues: CASSQVMNAEAFF. The CDR3, as DNA: TGTGCCAGCAGCCAAGTCATGAACGCTGAAGCTTTCTTT. The chain combines TRBV14 with TRBJ1-1; no definite D call. CDR1 and CDR2 from the germline V gene are SGHDN and FVKESK. The CDR3 consists of 13 residues.

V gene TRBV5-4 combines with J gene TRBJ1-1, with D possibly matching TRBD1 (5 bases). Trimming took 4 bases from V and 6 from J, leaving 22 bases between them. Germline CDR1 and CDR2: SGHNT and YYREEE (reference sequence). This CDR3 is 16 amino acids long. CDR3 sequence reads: CASSTEGRPPDPEAFF. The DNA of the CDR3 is TGTGCCAGCAGCACCGAGGGACGTCCCCCTGACCCTGAAGCTTTCTTT.

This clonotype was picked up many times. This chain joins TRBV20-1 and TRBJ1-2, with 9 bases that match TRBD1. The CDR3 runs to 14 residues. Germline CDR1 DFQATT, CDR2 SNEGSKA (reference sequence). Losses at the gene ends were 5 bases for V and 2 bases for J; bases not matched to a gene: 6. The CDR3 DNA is TGCAGTGCTTTACAGGGGGCGACCAACTATGGCTACACCTTC. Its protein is CSALQGATNYGYTF.

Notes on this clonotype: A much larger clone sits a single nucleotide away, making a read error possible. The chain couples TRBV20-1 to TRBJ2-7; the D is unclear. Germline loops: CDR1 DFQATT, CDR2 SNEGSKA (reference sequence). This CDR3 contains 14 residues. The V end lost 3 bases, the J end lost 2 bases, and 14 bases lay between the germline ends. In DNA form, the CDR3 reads TGCAGTGCTAGTAGTCCTCGGCTTCCCTACGAGCAGTACTTC. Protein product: CSASSPRLPYEQYF.

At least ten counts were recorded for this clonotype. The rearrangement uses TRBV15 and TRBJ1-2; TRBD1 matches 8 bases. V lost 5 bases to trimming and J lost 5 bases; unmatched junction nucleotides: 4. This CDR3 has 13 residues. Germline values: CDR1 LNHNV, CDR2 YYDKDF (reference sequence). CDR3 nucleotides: TGTGCCACCAGCCACGGACAGGGTTATGGCTACACCTTC. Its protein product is CATSHGQGYGYTF.

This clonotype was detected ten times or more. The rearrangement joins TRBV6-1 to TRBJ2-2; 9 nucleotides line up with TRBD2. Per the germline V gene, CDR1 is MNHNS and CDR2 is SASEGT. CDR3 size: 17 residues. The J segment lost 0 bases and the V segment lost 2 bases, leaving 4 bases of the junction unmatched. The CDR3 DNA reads TGTGCCAGCAGTGAACTAGCGGGGATTACGAACACCGGGGAGCTGTTTTTT. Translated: CASSELAGITNTGELFF.

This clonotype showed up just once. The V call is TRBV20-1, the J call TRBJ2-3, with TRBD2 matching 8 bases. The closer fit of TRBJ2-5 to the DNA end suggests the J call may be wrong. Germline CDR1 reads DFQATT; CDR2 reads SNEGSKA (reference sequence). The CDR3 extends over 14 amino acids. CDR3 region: CTAGGRIPSETQYF. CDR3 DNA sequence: TGCACTGCGGGGGGAAGGATACCCTCAGAGACCCAGTACTTC.

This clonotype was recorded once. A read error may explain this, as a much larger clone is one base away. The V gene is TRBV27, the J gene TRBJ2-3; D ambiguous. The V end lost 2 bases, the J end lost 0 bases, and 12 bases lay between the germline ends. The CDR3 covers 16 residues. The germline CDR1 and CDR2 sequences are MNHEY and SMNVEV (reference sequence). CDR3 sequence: CASSLLGFRSTDTQYF. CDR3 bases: TGTGCCAGCAGTTTACTGGGATTCAGAAGCACAGATACGCAGTATTTT.

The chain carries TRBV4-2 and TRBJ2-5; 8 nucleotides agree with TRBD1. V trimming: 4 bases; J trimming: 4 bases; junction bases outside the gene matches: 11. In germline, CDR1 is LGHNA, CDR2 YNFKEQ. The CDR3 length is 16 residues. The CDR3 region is CASSRTGDRGRETQYF. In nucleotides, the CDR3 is TGTGCCAGCAGCCGGACAGGAGACAGGGGAAGAGAGACCCAGTACTTC.

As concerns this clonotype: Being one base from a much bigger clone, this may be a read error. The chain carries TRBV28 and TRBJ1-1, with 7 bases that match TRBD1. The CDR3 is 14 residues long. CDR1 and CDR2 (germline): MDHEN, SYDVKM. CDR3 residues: CASSQTGMNTEASF. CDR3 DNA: TGTGCCAGCAGCCAGACAGGGATGAACACTGAAGCTTCCTTT.

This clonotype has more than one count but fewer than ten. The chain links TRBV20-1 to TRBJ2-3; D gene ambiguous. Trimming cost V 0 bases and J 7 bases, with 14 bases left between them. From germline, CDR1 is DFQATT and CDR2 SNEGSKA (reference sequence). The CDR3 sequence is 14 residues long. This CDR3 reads CSAREYRVVNTQYF. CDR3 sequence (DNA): TGCAGTGCTAGAGAGTACCGCGTCGTGAATACGCAGTATTTT.

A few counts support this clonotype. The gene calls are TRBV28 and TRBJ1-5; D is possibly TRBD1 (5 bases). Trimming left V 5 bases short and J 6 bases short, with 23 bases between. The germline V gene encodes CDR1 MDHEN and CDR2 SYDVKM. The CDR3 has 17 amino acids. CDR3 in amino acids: CASSVSNVRGLGQPQHF. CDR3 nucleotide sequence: TGTGCCAGCAGTGTATCGAACGTGAGGGGATTGGGTCAGCCCCAGCATTTT.

The CDR3 DNA reads as TGTGCCAGCAGTTTAAACGACAATCAGCCCCAGCATTTT. Translating it yields CASSLNDNQPQHF. V usage is TRBV12-3 or TRBV12-4 and J usage is TRBJ1-5; D not resolved. There are 13 residues in the CDR3. The ends were cut back, 2 bases at V and 3 bases at J, with 5 bases in the middle.

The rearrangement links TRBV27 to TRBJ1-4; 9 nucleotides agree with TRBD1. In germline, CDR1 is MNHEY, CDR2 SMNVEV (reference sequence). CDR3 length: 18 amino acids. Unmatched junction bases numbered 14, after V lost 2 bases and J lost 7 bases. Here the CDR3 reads CASSLMRIQGASGEKLFF. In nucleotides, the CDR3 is TGTGCCAGCAGTTTAATGCGGATACAGGGGGCGAGCGGTGAAAAACTGTTTTTT. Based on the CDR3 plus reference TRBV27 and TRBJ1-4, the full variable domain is EAQVTQNPRYLITVTGKKLTVTCSQNMNHEYMSWYRQDPGLGLRQIYYSMNVEVTDKGDVPEGYKVSRKEKRNFPLILESPSPNQTSLYFCASSLMRIQGASGEKLFFGSGTQLSVL.

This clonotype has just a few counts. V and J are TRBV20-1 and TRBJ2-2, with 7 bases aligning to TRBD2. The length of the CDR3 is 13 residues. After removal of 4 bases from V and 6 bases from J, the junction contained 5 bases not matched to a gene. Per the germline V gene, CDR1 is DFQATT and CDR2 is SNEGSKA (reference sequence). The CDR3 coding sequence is TGCAGTGCTAACGCGGGAGTATCCGGGGAGCTGTTTTTT. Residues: CSANAGVSGELFF.

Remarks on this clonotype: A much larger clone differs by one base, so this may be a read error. CDR3 bases: TGTACCAGCAGTGTCGGCCAGGGGGCTCAGCCCCAGCATTTT. As protein: CTSSVGQGAQPQHF. V usage is TRBV28 and J usage is TRBJ1-5; TRBD1 agrees at 8 bases. The V gene's germline CDR1 is MDHEN and CDR2 SYDVKM. The CDR3 consists of 14 residues. Drawing the rest from reference TRBV28 and TRBJ1-5, the complete variable domain is DVKVTQSSRYLVKRTGEKVFLECVQDMDHENMFWYRQDPGLGLRLIYFSYDVKMKEKGDIPEGYSVSREKKERFSLILESASTNQTSMYLCTSSVGQGAQPQHFGDGTRLSIL.

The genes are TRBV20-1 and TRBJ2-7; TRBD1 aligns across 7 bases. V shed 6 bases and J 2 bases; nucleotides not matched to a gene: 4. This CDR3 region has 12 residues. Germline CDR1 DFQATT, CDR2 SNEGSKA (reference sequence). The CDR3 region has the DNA TGCAGTGCCGACGACAGGGCCTACGAGCAGTACTTC. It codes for CSADDRAYEQYF.

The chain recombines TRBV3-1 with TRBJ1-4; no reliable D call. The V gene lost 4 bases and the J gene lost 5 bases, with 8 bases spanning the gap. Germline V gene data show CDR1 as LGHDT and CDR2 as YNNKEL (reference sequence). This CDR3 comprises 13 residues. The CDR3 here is CASSRLGNEKLFF. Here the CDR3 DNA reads TGTGCCAGCAGCCGGCTAGGGAATGAAAAACTGTTTTTT.

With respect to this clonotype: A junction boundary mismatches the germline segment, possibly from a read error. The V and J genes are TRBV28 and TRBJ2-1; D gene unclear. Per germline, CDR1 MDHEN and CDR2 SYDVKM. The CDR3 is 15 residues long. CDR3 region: CASSRRVSSSNKQFF. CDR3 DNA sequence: TGTGCCAGCAGTCGCCGAGTATCCAGTTCCAATAAGCAGTTCTTC. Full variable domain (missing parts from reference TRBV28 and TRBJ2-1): DVKVTQSSRYLVKRTGEKVFLECVQDMDHENMFWYRQDPGLGLRLIYFSYDVKMKEKGDIPEGYSVSREKKERFSLILESASTNQTSMYLCASSRRVSSSNKQFFGPGTRLTVL.

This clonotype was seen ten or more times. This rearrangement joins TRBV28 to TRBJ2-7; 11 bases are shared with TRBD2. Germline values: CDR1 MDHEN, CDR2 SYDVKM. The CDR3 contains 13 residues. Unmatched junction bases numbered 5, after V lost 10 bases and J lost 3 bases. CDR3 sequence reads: CATRGLAVYEQYF. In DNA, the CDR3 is TGTGCCACCCGGGGACTAGCGGTCTACGAGCAGTACTTC.